A single sample is the source of the 18 T cell receptor beta chains below, sequenced in a study of cytomegalovirus exposure and HLA in healthy donors. Assay used: immunoSEQ multiplex PCR; TCRdb lists only in-frame clones, some missing. The data contain some 120,000 clones, 85% to 90% of them singletons. Sequencing used PBMCs. The receptors originated from a woman aged 30 to 39 in good health and CMV-seronegative.

The chain has TRBV13 and TRBJ2-1; 7 nucleotides line up with TRBD1. The J segment lost 8 bases and the V segment lost 5 bases, leaving 9 bases of the junction unmatched. The CDR3 consists of 14 residues. Germline values: CDR1 PRHDT, CDR2 FYEKMQ (reference sequence). The CDR3 sequence: CASSTLDRDHEQFF. The CDR3 DNA sequence: TGTGCCAGCAGCACCCTAGACAGGGACCATGAGCAGTTCTTC.

The chain carries TRBV19 and TRBJ1-1; perhaps TRBD1 as D (6 bases). Trimming left V 7 bases short and J 2 bases short, with 14 bases between. Germline CDR1 and CDR2: LNHDA and SQIVND (reference sequence). CDR3 length: 14 amino acids. Here the CDR3 reads CASTWTVLNTEAFF. The CDR3 bases are TGTGCCAGTACCTGGACAGTCTTAAACACTGAAGCTTTCTTT.

V and J are TRBV11-2 and TRBJ2-7; 10 bases map to TRBD2. CDR1 is SGHAT, CDR2 FQNNGV, per germline. With V trimmed by 3 bases and J by 4 bases, 9 bases remained unmatched. This CDR3 has 16 amino acids. DNA for the CDR3: TGTGCCAGCAGCTTCTCAACGGGACTAGCGTTGTACGAGCAGTACTTC. This translates into CASSFSTGLALYEQYF. Using reference TRBV11-2 and TRBJ2-7 for the parts outside the CDR3, the full variable domain is EAGVAQSPRYKIIEKRQSVAFWCNPISGHATLYWYQQILGQGPKLLIQFQNNGVVDDSQLPKDRFSAERLKGVDSTLKIQPAKLEDSAVYLCASSFSTGLALYEQYFGPGTRLTVT.

The chain links TRBV5-6 to TRBJ2-5; D not resolved. The CDR3 is 13 amino acids. Germline CDR1 reads SGHDT; CDR2 reads YYEEEE. Trimming stripped 2 bases from V and 5 bases from J, with 10 bases between. In DNA, the CDR3 is TGTGCCAGCAGCTTCAGCCTCGGGGAGACCCAGTACTTC. This encodes CASSFSLGETQYF.

This clone was seen a single time. The chain links TRBV9 to TRBJ1-1; D unresolved. Trimming removed 0 bases from V and 1 base from J, with 7 bases in between. The CDR3 is made up of 14 amino acids. Germline CDR1 SGDLS, CDR2 YYNGEE. CDR3 DNA: TGTGCCAGCAGCGTAGTCCGGGAGAACACTGAAGCTTTCTTT. Translation: CASSVVRENTEAFF.

This clone was counted only a few times. The chain carries TRBV5-6 and TRBJ2-5; 9 bases map to TRBD2. The length of the CDR3 is 15 residues. Germline V CDR1 and CDR2: SGHDT, YYEEEE. The J segment lost 3 bases and the V segment lost 0 bases, leaving 3 bases of the junction unmatched. The CDR3 DNA is TGTGCCAGCAGCTTGGTTAAGCGGGGGGAAGAGACCCAGTACTTC. Amino acid sequence: CASSLVKRGEETQYF. Using reference TRBV5-6 and TRBJ2-5 for the parts outside the CDR3, the full variable domain is DAGVTQSPTHLIKTRGQQVTLRCSPKSGHDTVSWYQQALGQGPQFIFQYYEEEERQRGNFPDRFSGHQFPNYSSELNVNALLLGDSALYLCASSLVKRGEETQYFGPGTRLLVL.

The chain is built from TRBV11-2 and TRBJ1-1; 8 bases map to TRBD1. Trimming took 3 bases from V and 5 from J; bases not matched to a gene: 8. Per germline, CDR1 SGHAT and CDR2 FQNNGV. The CDR3 consists of 15 residues. For the CDR3, the DNA is TGTGCCAGCAGCTTCACAGGGGGGTCAAATACTGAAGCTTTCTTT. Its translation is CASSFTGGSNTEAFF.

This clone was counted a single time. V gene TRBV6-6 combines with J gene TRBJ1-4, with TRBD1 identical over 9 bases. The CDR3 covers 14 residues. Germline trimming cut 4 bases from V and 4 bases from J; bases unmatched to any gene: 1. Germline V gene lookup returns CDR1 MNHNY and CDR2 SVGAGI (reference sequence). CDR3 in DNA: TGTGCCAGCAGTTGGACAGGGGTTAATGAAAAACTGTTTTTT. It translates to CASSWTGVNEKLFF.

V gene TRBV28 combines with J gene TRBJ2-2; 9 bases fit TRBD1. Germline V gives CDR1 MDHEN, CDR2 SYDVKM. V lost 3 bases and J lost 4; bases outside the gene matches: 6. The CDR3 has 16 residues. CDR3 protein: CASSFARTGVTGELFF. The CDR3 DNA is TGTGCCAGCAGTTTTGCCCGGACAGGGGTCACCGGGGAGCTGTTTTTT.

The chain is built from TRBV18 and TRBJ2-5, with no clear D. V shed 3 bases and J shed 3 bases, with 11 bases lying between them. The CDR3 has 14 amino acids. CDR1 is KGHSH, CDR2 LQKENI, per germline. This chain's CDR3 is CASSPLQTEETQYF. Written as DNA, the CDR3 is TGTGCCAGCTCACCTCTACAGACCGAAGAGACCCAGTACTTC.

The chain carries TRBV11-3 and TRBJ1-3, with D maybe TRBD1 (5 bases). Germline V gene lookup returns CDR1 SGHNT and CDR2 YENEEA. This CDR3 region has 13 residues. V shed 5 bases and J shed 3 bases, with 8 bases lying between them. The CDR3: CASSLGHGNTIYF. The CDR3 DNA follows: TGTGCCAGCAGCCTTGGACATGGAAACACCATATATTTT.

V usage is TRBV27 and J usage is TRBJ2-1; perhaps TRBD1 as D (5 bases). The CDR3 covers 13 residues. V dropped 3 bases and J dropped 7 bases, with 10 bases sitting between them. Germline CDR1 reads MNHEY; CDR2 reads SMNVEV (reference sequence). In DNA form, the CDR3 reads TGTGCCAGCAGTTTGGGTAGGGGAAATGAGCAGTTCTTC. It codes for CASSLGRGNEQFF.

The CDR3 reads CASSGQENYEQYF. CDR3 coding DNA: TGTGCCAGCAGTGGGCAAGAAAACTACGAGCAGTACTTC. This chain connects TRBV2 to TRBJ2-7; no definite D call. CDR1 is SNHLY and CDR2 is FYNNEI in the germline V gene. This CDR3 contains 13 residues. Trimming stripped 4 bases from V and 3 bases from J, with 10 bases between.

This clone occurred once. The chain couples TRBV9 to TRBJ2-1; the match to TRBD2 covers 8 bases. The CDR3 consists of 15 residues. V trimming: 0 bases; J trimming: 7 bases; junction bases outside the gene matches: 6. Per the germline V gene, CDR1 is SGDLS and CDR2 is YYNGEE. The DNA of the CDR3 is TGTGCCAGCAGCGTAGCGGGGGGGCCGAGGAATGAGCAGTTCTTC. Its translation is CASSVAGGPRNEQFF.

This chain uses TRBV19 with TRBJ2-7, with 10 bases aligning to TRBD1. The CDR3 length is 14 residues. V lost 5 bases and J lost 6; bases outside the gene matches: 7. The V gene's germline CDR1 is LNHDA and CDR2 SQIVND (reference sequence). CDR3: CASSEGQGIGEQYF. CDR3 sequence (DNA): TGTGCCAGTAGTGAGGGACAGGGGATCGGCGAGCAGTACTTC. Together with reference TRBV19 and TRBJ2-7, the CDR3 gives the full variable domain: DGGITQSPKYLFRKEGQNVTLSCEQNLNHDAMYWYRQDPGQGLRLIYYSQIVNDFQKGDIAEGYSVSREKKESFPLTVTSAQKNPTAFYLCASSEGQGIGEQYFGPGTRLTVT.

The chain uses TRBV30 and TRBJ1-5; 8 bases fit TRBD1. V shed 1 base, J shed 4 bases, and the junction held 6 bases outside the gene matches. This CDR3 region has 15 residues. Germline values: CDR1 GTSNPN, CDR2 SVGIG (reference sequence). CDR3 bases: TGTGCCTGGAGTGCCGACAGGGGACCAAATCAGCCCCAGCATTTT. It translates to CAWSADRGPNQPQHF.

This chain links TRBV2 with TRBJ2-1; the match to TRBD2 covers 9 bases. Trimming cost V 9 bases and J 8 bases; bases outside gene matches: 11. Germline-derived CDR1 and CDR2 are SNHLY and FYNNEI. The CDR3 has 14 amino acids. The CDR3 nucleotides are TGTGCCAGTTTGTTCGCGGGGGGGAGGTATGAGCAGTTCTTC. It specifies CASLFAGGRYEQFF.

This clone was seen more than once but under ten times. The chain uses TRBV5-1 and TRBJ1-6, with TRBD1 matching over 8 bases. There are 16 residues in the CDR3. The ends lost 4 bases at V and 7 bases at J; junction bases unmatched: 10. CDR1 SGHRS and CDR2 YFSETQ come from the germline V gene. CDR3 sequence reads: CASSDRTGTGNSPLHF. CDR3 DNA: TGCGCCAGCAGCGATCGGACAGGGACGGGCAATTCACCCCTCCACTTT.